This T cell receptor beta chain was recorded in a study of blood T cell repertoires in COVID-19. Study information: Sites across the United States, Italy and Spain contributed samples from acute and convalescent COVID-19.

This clone was seen once. Assay: immunoSEQ multiplex PCR; the TCRdb copy retains only in-frame clones and omits some. Of 210,000 or so clones listed, more than 70% were seen once; the top ten hold less than 3.5%. Germline V gene sequence: CDR1 SGHRS, CDR2 YFSETQ. V was shortened by 0 bases and J by 2 bases, with 8 bases between the two germline ends. The CDR3 contains 14 residues. V gene TRBV5-1 combines with J gene TRBJ2-5; a weak D match, TRBD1 (6 bases). This TCR came from a woman aged 55-69 years with acute or convalescent COVID-19. Sequenced input: peripheral blood. CDR3 nucleotide sequence: TGCGCCAGCAGCTTGGGCACAGGGCAAGAGACCCAGTACTTC. Protein sequence: CASSLGTGQETQYF.